This is a list of T cell receptor beta chains from one sample in a study of radiotherapy plus CTLA-4 blockade in lung cancer. Data came from immunoSEQ multiplex PCR; TCRdb stores just in-frame clones and leaves some out. Of more than 40,000 clones in the sample, roughly 67% were seen once. This sample comprised peripheral blood, obtained from a patient treated with radiotherapy plus ipilimumab. The source of these receptors is a human donor with non-small cell lung cancer who had a partial response to radiotherapy plus ipilimumab. The CDR3 runs from the conserved cysteine through the conserved F or W. Fields, in order: J gene, D gene, V gene, clone size, CDR3 protein, CDR3 DNA. The D gene is left open where the match is weak. A row's size may be missing; if present it is once, few, many or a size class.

j_call: TRBJ2-5
d_call: -
v_call: TRBV5-4
clone_size: -
cdr3_aa: CASSLANGGGLETQYF
cdr3_nt: TGTGCCAGCAGCTTGGCCAACGGGGGAGGTTTGGAGACCCAGTACTTC

j_call: TRBJ2-2
d_call: TRBD2
v_call: TRBV7-2
clone_size: -
cdr3_aa: CASSSAGLAGGWAGELFF
cdr3_nt: TGTGCCAGCAGCTCCGCCGGACTAGCGGGAGGGTGGGCCGGGGAGCTGTTTTTT

j_call: TRBJ2-7
d_call: -
v_call: TRBV6-1
clone_size: -
cdr3_aa: CASSERDEQYF
cdr3_nt: TGTGCCAGCAGTGAAAGAGACGAGCAGTACTTC

j_call: TRBJ1-2
d_call: TRBD1
v_call: TRBV14
clone_size: few
cdr3_aa: CASSPGTGYGYTF
cdr3_nt: TGTGCCAGCAGCCCTGGGACAGGCTATGGCTACACCTTC

j_call: TRBJ2-1
d_call: -
v_call: TRBV28
clone_size: -
cdr3_aa: CASSSQLSEQFF
cdr3_nt: TGTGCCAGCAGCTCCCAGTTGTCTGAGCAGTTCTTC

j_call: TRBJ2-7
d_call: -
v_call: TRBV5-4
clone_size: -
cdr3_aa: CASSPGGARNNEQYF
cdr3_nt: TGTGCCAGCAGCCCGGGCGGGGCTCGGAACAACGAGCAGTACTTC

j_call: TRBJ1-5
d_call: -
v_call: TRBV6-1
clone_size: -
cdr3_aa: CASSEPPTGRQPQHF
cdr3_nt: TGTGCCAGCAGTGAACCCCCCACGGGAAGACAGCCCCAGCATTTT

j_call: TRBJ2-1
d_call: TRBD2
v_call: TRBV27
clone_size: once
cdr3_aa: CASSFGLGTYNEQFF
cdr3_nt: TGTGCCAGCAGTTTTGGACTAGGGACCTACAATGAGCAGTTCTTC

j_call: TRBJ2-3
d_call: TRBD1
v_call: TRBV2
clone_size: -
cdr3_aa: CASSEDRGVTDTQYF
cdr3_nt: TGTGCCAGCAGTGAAGACAGGGGGGTAACAGATACGCAGTATTTT

j_call: TRBJ2-7
d_call: -
v_call: TRBV30
clone_size: -
cdr3_aa: CAWSENSYEQYF
cdr3_nt: TGTGCCTGGAGTGAGAACAGCTACGAGCAGTACTTC

j_call: TRBJ1-2
d_call: -
v_call: TRBV5-1
clone_size: -
cdr3_aa: CASSLNTNYGYTF
cdr3_nt: TGCGCCAGCAGCTTGAACACGAACTATGGCTACACCTTC

j_call: TRBJ1-2
d_call: -
v_call: TRBV2
clone_size: -
cdr3_aa: CASTLGSKGYTF
cdr3_nt: TGTGCCAGCACCCTGGGGAGCAAGGGCTACACCTTC

j_call: TRBJ2-3
d_call: -
v_call: TRBV14
clone_size: -
cdr3_aa: CASSGALVSQSQYF
cdr3_nt: TGTGCCAGCAGTGGGGCTCTTGTGTCCCAATCGCAGTATTTT

j_call: TRBJ2-2
d_call: -
v_call: TRBV5-1
clone_size: -
cdr3_aa: CASNKQGFTGELFF
cdr3_nt: TGCGCCAGCAATAAACAGGGATTCACCGGGGAGCTGTTTTTT

j_call: TRBJ2-7
d_call: -
v_call: TRBV5-1
clone_size: -
cdr3_aa: CASSLRGHDEQYF
cdr3_nt: TGCGCCAGCAGCTTACGGGGACACGACGAGCAGTACTTC

j_call: TRBJ2-6
d_call: TRBD2
v_call: TRBV18
clone_size: few
cdr3_aa: CASSPTSGRGSGANVLTF
cdr3_nt: TGTGCCAGCTCACCAACTAGCGGGAGGGGGTCTGGGGCCAACGTCCTGACTTTC

j_call: TRBJ1-4
d_call: TRBD1
v_call: TRBV5-1
clone_size: -
cdr3_aa: CASSLDGTGGEKLFF
cdr3_nt: TGCGCCAGCAGCTTGGACGGGACAGGGGGCGAAAAACTGTTTTTT

j_call: TRBJ2-7
d_call: -
v_call: TRBV18
clone_size: -
cdr3_aa: CASSPSAGEQYF
cdr3_nt: TGTGCCAGCTCACCATCGGCAGGCGAGCAGTACTTC

j_call: TRBJ1-2
d_call: TRBD1
v_call: TRBV7-2
clone_size: -
cdr3_aa: CASSLVGQGGDGYTF
cdr3_nt: TGTGCCAGCAGCTTAGTGGGACAGGGGGGGGATGGCTACACCTTC

j_call: TRBJ2-1
d_call: -
v_call: TRBV19
clone_size: few
cdr3_aa: CASSTTSGSYNEQFF
cdr3_nt: TGTGCCAGTAGTACGACTAGTGGGTCCTACAATGAGCAGTTCTTC

j_call: TRBJ2-1
d_call: -
v_call: TRBV7-9
clone_size: -
cdr3_aa: CASILNYNEQFF
cdr3_nt: TGTGCCAGCATTCTAAACTACAATGAGCAGTTCTTC

j_call: TRBJ2-1
d_call: TRBD2
v_call: TRBV7-9
clone_size: -
cdr3_aa: CASSFLAGAFNEQFF
cdr3_nt: TGTGCCAGCAGCTTCCTAGCGGGAGCGTTCAATGAGCAGTTCTTC

j_call: TRBJ1-3
d_call: -
v_call: TRBV6-1
clone_size: -
cdr3_aa: CASSEGGLGNTIYF
cdr3_nt: TGTGCCAGCAGTGAAGGGGGCCTTGGAAACACCATATATTTT

j_call: TRBJ1-1
d_call: TRBD1
v_call: TRBV6-5
clone_size: -
cdr3_aa: CASTEGTANTEAFF
cdr3_nt: TGTGCCAGCACCGAGGGGACAGCGAACACTGAAGCTTTCTTT

j_call: TRBJ2-2
d_call: TRBD1
v_call: TRBV5-6
clone_size: -
cdr3_aa: CASSLGRTGPGELFF
cdr3_nt: TGTGCCAGCAGCTTGGGACGGACAGGCCCCGGGGAGCTGTTTTTT

j_call: TRBJ2-3
d_call: TRBD2
v_call: TRBV19
clone_size: -
cdr3_aa: CASTSVGLAGTDTQYF
cdr3_nt: TGTGCCAGTACCTCGGTTGGGCTAGCGGGCACAGATACGCAGTATTTT

j_call: TRBJ2-1
d_call: TRBD1
v_call: TRBV5-1
clone_size: -
cdr3_aa: CASSYRGGTGAHNEQFF
cdr3_nt: TGCGCCAGCAGCTACCGGGGGGGGACAGGGGCCCACAATGAGCAGTTCTTC

j_call: TRBJ2-7
d_call: -
v_call: TRBV16
clone_size: -
cdr3_aa: CASSQSGRDYEQYF
cdr3_nt: TGTGCCAGCAGCCAATCAGGCAGGGATTACGAGCAGTACTTC

j_call: TRBJ1-2
d_call: -
v_call: TRBV28
clone_size: -
cdr3_aa: CASRTGFLYGYTF
cdr3_nt: TGTGCCAGCAGGACCGGGTTCCTTTATGGCTACACCTTC

j_call: TRBJ2-3
d_call: TRBD1
v_call: TRBV12-5
clone_size: -
cdr3_aa: CASGTGDPTDTQYF
cdr3_nt: TGTGCTAGTGGAACAGGGGACCCCACAGATACGCAGTATTTT

j_call: TRBJ2-3
d_call: -
v_call: TRBV5-4
clone_size: -
cdr3_aa: CASSFKTSWDTQYF
cdr3_nt: TGTGCCAGCAGCTTCAAAACTAGCTGGGATACGCAGTATTTT

j_call: TRBJ1-5
d_call: TRBD1
v_call: TRBV30
clone_size: few
cdr3_aa: CAWSGGQTDNQPQHF
cdr3_nt: TGTGCCTGGAGTGGGGGACAGACAGACAATCAGCCCCAGCATTTT

j_call: TRBJ1-2
d_call: -
v_call: TRBV7-9
clone_size: few
cdr3_aa: CASSPVQGGYGYTF
cdr3_nt: TGTGCCAGCAGCCCTGTCCAGGGAGGCTATGGCTACACCTTC

j_call: TRBJ1-1
d_call: -
v_call: TRBV2
clone_size: -
cdr3_aa: CASVTLNTEAFF
cdr3_nt: TGTGCCAGCGTTACATTGAACACTGAAGCTTTCTTT

j_call: TRBJ2-7
d_call: TRBD1
v_call: TRBV14
clone_size: few
cdr3_aa: CASSLTGAGEQYF
cdr3_nt: TGTGCCAGCAGCCTCACAGGGGCGGGCGAGCAGTACTTC

j_call: TRBJ1-5
d_call: -
v_call: TRBV5-6
clone_size: -
cdr3_aa: CASSLGGTYSNQPQHF
cdr3_nt: TGTGCCAGCAGCTTGGGCGGAACTTATAGCAATCAGCCCCAGCATTTT

j_call: TRBJ2-2
d_call: TRBD1
v_call: TRBV7-7
clone_size: -
cdr3_aa: CASSQDRAVGELFF
cdr3_nt: TGTGCTAGCAGCCAGGACAGGGCTGTCGGGGAGCTGTTTTTT

j_call: TRBJ1-6
d_call: -
v_call: TRBV6-1
clone_size: -
cdr3_aa: CASRTRPISPLHF
cdr3_nt: TGTGCCAGCCGGACACGACCAATTTCACCCCTCCACTTT

j_call: TRBJ1-2
d_call: -
v_call: TRBV7-2
clone_size: -
cdr3_aa: CASSPPGWGQKDGYTF
cdr3_nt: TGTGCCAGCAGCCCCCCCGGTTGGGGGCAGAAGGATGGCTACACCTTC

j_call: TRBJ2-2
d_call: -
v_call: TRBV5-1
clone_size: -
cdr3_aa: CASSLAAVGGELFF
cdr3_nt: TGCGCCAGCAGCTTGGCCGCGGTAGGCGGGGAGCTGTTTTTT

j_call: TRBJ2-3
d_call: TRBD1
v_call: TRBV2
clone_size: -
cdr3_aa: CARSGQGADTQYF
cdr3_nt: TGTGCCAGGAGTGGACAGGGGGCAGATACGCAGTATTTT

j_call: TRBJ1-1
d_call: -
v_call: TRBV7-2
clone_size: -
cdr3_aa: CASSLRGLGAEAFF
cdr3_nt: TGTGCCAGCAGTTTAAGAGGGCTTGGGGCTGAAGCTTTCTTT

j_call: TRBJ2-7
d_call: TRBD1
v_call: TRBV19
clone_size: -
cdr3_aa: CASSSGTGPYEQYF
cdr3_nt: TGTGCCAGTAGTAGCGGGACAGGGCCCTACGAGCAGTACTTC

j_call: TRBJ2-1
d_call: TRBD2
v_call: TRBV29-1
clone_size: few
cdr3_aa: CSGLAGVEQFF
cdr3_nt: TGCAGCGGACTAGCGGGAGTTGAGCAGTTCTTC

j_call: TRBJ2-6
d_call: -
v_call: TRBV27
clone_size: -
cdr3_aa: CASSRGGANVLTF
cdr3_nt: TGTGCCAGCAGTCGAGGGGGGGCCAACGTCCTGACTTTC

j_call: TRBJ1-1
d_call: TRBD1
v_call: TRBV9
clone_size: few
cdr3_aa: CASSVEGQGAPRAFF
cdr3_nt: TGTGCCAGCAGCGTAGAAGGACAGGGGGCTCCCAGAGCTTTCTTT

j_call: TRBJ1-2
d_call: TRBD1
v_call: TRBV29-1
clone_size: many
cdr3_aa: CSVEGTGRGYGYTF
cdr3_nt: TGCAGCGTTGAAGGGACAGGGAGGGGATATGGCTACACCTTC

j_call: TRBJ2-7
d_call: TRBD2
v_call: TRBV9
clone_size: many
cdr3_aa: CASSAGGVGGPTGEQYF
cdr3_nt: TGTGCCAGCAGCGCGGGAGGGGTGGGGGGCCCCACGGGAGAGCAGTACTTC

j_call: TRBJ2-7
d_call: TRBD2
v_call: TRBV25-1
clone_size: -
cdr3_aa: CASKASGGRANREQYF
cdr3_nt: TGTGCCAGCAAGGCCTCTGGCGGGAGAGCTAACCGCGAGCAGTACTTC

j_call: TRBJ2-1
d_call: TRBD2
v_call: TRBV27
clone_size: few
cdr3_aa: CASSSLAGGWNNEQFF
cdr3_nt: TGTGCCAGCAGTTCACTAGCGGGGGGGTGGAACAATGAGCAGTTCTTC

j_call: TRBJ2-7
d_call: TRBD1
v_call: TRBV30
clone_size: -
cdr3_aa: CAWSGTGYEQYF
cdr3_nt: TGTGCCTGGAGTGGGACAGGGTACGAGCAGTACTTC

j_call: TRBJ2-1
d_call: TRBD2
v_call: TRBV7-2
clone_size: -
cdr3_aa: CASSLGSGPYNEQFF
cdr3_nt: TGTGCCAGCAGCTTAGGTAGCGGGCCTTACAATGAGCAGTTCTTC

j_call: TRBJ1-1
d_call: TRBD1
v_call: TRBV7-9
clone_size: few
cdr3_aa: CASSVNRGVNTEAFF
cdr3_nt: TGTGCCAGCAGCGTCAACAGGGGGGTGAACACTGAAGCTTTCTTT